This T cell receptor beta chain was recovered during a study of CD8 T cells in Susac syndrome. CD8+ and CD4+ blood T cells underwent TCR beta sequencing. The study used healthy donors as controls matched for age and sex. Germline V gene sequence: CDR1 MDHEN, CDR2 SYDVKM. V lost 8 bases and J 4 bases, leaving 15 bases between the germline ends. This CDR3 contains 14 residues. Random hexamers were used to reverse transcribe the RNA input (about 0.5 to 1 ug). The TCR beta CDR3 was amplified by immunoSEQ multiplex PCR across 54 Vbeta, 13 Jbeta. TCRdb analysed the immunoSEQ multiplex PCR reads with MiXCR anew, one entry per CDR3 protein. The table includes roughly 140,000 distinct CDR3 sequences, approximately 95% detected once.

The source material was CD8+ T cells from PBMCs. This receptor was obtained from a human donor in good health. The chain uses TRBV28 and TRBJ2-1; possibly TRBD1 for D (5 bases). The CDR3 sequence: CASGSGPSYNEQFF. CDR3 in DNA: TGTGCCAGCGGATCAGGGCCTTCTTACAATGAGCAGTTCTTC.